This T cell receptor beta chain was captured by sequencing in a study of blood T cell repertoires in COVID-19. In the original processing: Reference gene primer amplification in the assay estimated nucleated cell counts. Sequencing was performed with immunoSEQ multiplex PCR; in TCRdb, only in-frame clones are kept and a portion is missing. D and trimming come from the DNA, and the V and J calls and clone size come from that table. The repertoire holds roughly 300,000 clones, approximately 84% seen once, with more than 0.8% in the top ten. The CDR3 has 12 amino acids. CDR1 and CDR2 from the germline V gene are GTSNPN and SVGIG (reference sequence).

This TCR came from a woman aged 25 to 45 who had recovered from COVID-19. Sample: PBMCs or T cells enriched from blood (not recorded which). The chain is built from TRBV30 and TRBJ1-2; no firm D call. The CDR3 DNA sequence: TGTGCTTTTACCACAGATCAGTATGGCTACACCTTC. Translating it yields CAFTTDQYGYTF.